The clone carrying this T cell receptor beta chain appeared once. This CDR3 spans 15 amino acids. Germline V gene lookup returns CDR1 LNHDA and CDR2 SQIVND (reference sequence). Trimming took 3 bases from V and 6 from J, leaving 14 bases between them. These data are taken from a study of blood T cell repertoires in COVID-19. On the study more broadly: Sites in the United States, Italy and Spain provided acute and convalescent COVID-19 samples. The analysed material was cDNA or gDNA that came from T cells, B-cell-depleted T cells, or PBMCs.

Original processing methods: Reference gene primer amplification gave nucleated cell count estimates. Profiled with immunoSEQ multiplex PCR; TCRdb holds only in-frame clones, not every one. D and trimming were read from the DNA, whereas the V and J calls and clone size are those reported in that table. The sample records about 200,000 clones, roughly 90% being singletons. This clonotype was obtained from a woman in her seventies with acute or convalescent COVID-19. This sequence joins TRBV19 and TRBJ2-2; D might be TRBD2 (6 bases). The specimen sequenced was peripheral blood. The CDR3 nucleotides are TGTGCCAGTAGTATCGGGGTTCGGGAGCCCGGGGAGCTGTTTTTT. The encoded protein is CASSIGVREPGELFF.